Listed below are T cell receptor beta chains from one sample, sequenced in a study of cytomegalovirus exposure and HLA in healthy donors. TCRdb's table, derived via immunoSEQ multiplex PCR, lists solely in-frame clones and lacks some. The sample yields tens of thousands of clones, about 76% seen once. The sequencing input was PBMCs. These receptors originate from a male donor in good health and CMV-seropositive. CDR3s include the opening cysteine and the closing phenylalanine or tryptophan. The order of the fields is J gene, V gene, clone size, CDR3 length, D gene, CDR3 protein, CDR3 DNA. A D gene is named only where the DNA matches it firmly. Rows may omit the clone size; those that give it use once, few, many or a size class.

TRBJ2-1,TRBV4-2,few,16,TRBD2,CASSRGTSGSNNEQFF,TGTGCCAGCAGCCGTGGGACTAGCGGGAGTAACAATGAGCAGTTCTTC
TRBJ1-1,TRBV18,few,17,NA,CASSPSTPREGGTEAFF,TGTGCCAGCTCACCATCCACTCCCCGTGAGGGCGGCACTGAAGCTTTCTTT
TRBJ1-5,TRBV4-2,NA,14,NA,CASSQDLANQPQHF,TGTGCCAGCAGCCAAGATCTGGCCAATCAGCCCCAGCATTTT
TRBJ1-4,TRBV28,NA,15,NA,CASSPSDRFNEKLFF,TGTGCCAGCAGCCCCTCCGACAGGTTTAATGAAAAACTGTTTTTT
TRBJ2-1,TRBV5-8,NA,15,TRBD1,CASCLEDRAYNEQFF,TGTGCCAGCTGTCTCGAGGACAGGGCCTACAATGAGCAGTTCTTC
TRBJ1-5,TRBV30,NA,15,TRBD1,CAWSPVDRSDQPQHF,TGTGCCTGGAGTCCGGTGGACAGGTCGGATCAGCCCCAGCATTTT
TRBJ1-2,TRBV7-2,NA,15,TRBD1,CASRPTGGGNYGYTF,TGTGCCAGCAGACCGACAGGGGGGGGTAACTATGGCTACACCTTC
TRBJ1-5,TRBV15,NA,17,TRBD1,CATSKRATDRAVQPQHF,TGTGCCACCAGCAAACGGGCTACGGACAGGGCGGTTCAGCCCCAGCATTTT
TRBJ2-7,TRBV9,NA,18,TRBD2,CASSAGTSGRDPSYEQYF,TGTGCCAGCAGCGCCGGGACTAGCGGGAGAGATCCGTCCTACGAGCAGTACTTC
TRBJ2-7,TRBV28,once,14,TRBD2,CASRPGGGSYEQYF,TGTGCCAGCAGGCCTGGGGGAGGGTCCTACGAGCAGTACTTC
TRBJ1-2,TRBV2,NA,13,NA,CASRQKQSYGYTF,TGTGCCTCAAGACAGAAGCAATCCTATGGCTACACCTTC
TRBJ2-1,TRBV27,NA,15,TRBD2,CASRGSGGTYNEQFF,TGTGCCAGCAGGGGTAGCGGGGGGACCTACAATGAGCAGTTCTTC
TRBJ2-4,TRBV6-4,NA,15,TRBD1,CARRTGGHSKNIQYF,TGTGCCAGAAGGACAGGGGGGCACAGCAAAAACATTCAGTACTTC
TRBJ2-2,TRBV15,NA,17,TRBD2,CATNPGGYGSNTGELFF,TGTGCCACCAACCCGGGGGGTTACGGGTCGAACACCGGGGAGCTGTTTTTT
TRBJ2-7,TRBV28,NA,14,NA,CASRERGKPYEQYF,TGTGCCAGCAGAGAGAGGGGGAAGCCCTACGAGCAGTACTTC
TRBJ2-7,TRBV5-1,NA,16,TRBD2,CASSLGLAGVSYEQYF,TGCGCCAGCAGCTTGGGACTAGCGGGGGTCTCCTACGAGCAGTACTTC
TRBJ2-2,TRBV7-8,few,15,TRBD2,CASSPGGGNTGELFF,TGTGCCAGCAGCCCCGGGGGGGGGAACACCGGGGAGCTGTTTTTT
TRBJ2-5,TRBV5-4,NA,14,NA,CASSLGRVVETQYF,TGTGCCAGCAGCTTGGGCAGGGTGGTGGAGACCCAGTACTTC
TRBJ2-1,TRBV4-1,NA,17,NA,CASSQEDLARYNNEQFF,TGCGCCAGCAGCCAAGAGGACCTAGCGAGGTACAACAATGAGCAGTTCTTC
TRBJ1-2,TRBV2,NA,14,NA,CASSEAGQVYGYTF,TGTGCCAGCAGTGAGGCGGGGCAGGTCTATGGCTACACCTTC
TRBJ2-7,TRBV7-2,few,15,NA,CASSLGPGHNYEQYF,TGTGCCAGCAGCTTAGGCCCGGGACACAACTACGAGCAGTACTTC
TRBJ2-7,TRBV4-1,few,19,TRBD2,CASSQVSVWLAGPSYEQYF,TGCGCCAGCAGCCAAGTCAGCGTTTGGCTAGCGGGGCCCTCCTACGAGCAGTACTTC
TRBJ2-3,TRBV11-3,NA,13,TRBD2,CASSLTSGNTQYF,TGTGCCAGCAGCCTGACTAGCGGAAATACGCAGTATTTT
TRBJ2-7,TRBV21-1,NA,17,NA,CASSGTSGSQTGYEQYF,TGTGCCAGCAGCGGGACTAGCGGGAGTCAAACGGGCTACGAGCAGTACTTC
TRBJ1-4,TRBV15,NA,14,NA,CATSRDGGWGELFF,TGTGCCACCAGCAGAGATGGAGGGTGGGGAGAACTGTTTTTT
TRBJ2-7,TRBV18,NA,14,TRBD1,CASSLRQGEYEQYF,TGTGCCAGCTCACTCCGACAGGGAGAATACGAGCAGTACTTC
TRBJ2-3,TRBV6-6,NA,13,NA,CASSTREADTQYF,TGTGCCAGCAGCACCAGGGAAGCAGATACGCAGTATTTT
TRBJ2-7,TRBV30,NA,14,TRBD1,CAWSWGQGGYEQYF,TGTGCCTGGAGTTGGGGACAGGGGGGCTACGAGCAGTACTTC
TRBJ1-2,TRBV6-5,once,15,TRBD1,CASRLWTGGNYGYTF,TGTGCCAGCAGACTCTGGACAGGGGGAAACTATGGCTACACCTTC
TRBJ2-2,TRBV28,NA,16,TRBD2,CASRPSIAGGDGELFF,TGTGCCAGCAGACCCTCCATAGCGGGGGGGGACGGGGAGCTGTTTTTT
TRBJ2-7,TRBV10-3,NA,15,TRBD1,CAISEGTGGFREQYF,TGTGCCATCAGTGAAGGGACAGGGGGGTTTCGGGAGCAGTACTTC
TRBJ2-7,TRBV6-5,NA,14,NA,CASSRDIIAYEQYF,TGTGCCAGCAGCCGGGACATTATAGCCTACGAGCAGTACTTC
TRBJ2-5,TRBV28,few,15,NA,CASRPDQGRWETQYF,TGTGCCAGCAGGCCAGACCAGGGTCGGTGGGAGACCCAGTACTTC